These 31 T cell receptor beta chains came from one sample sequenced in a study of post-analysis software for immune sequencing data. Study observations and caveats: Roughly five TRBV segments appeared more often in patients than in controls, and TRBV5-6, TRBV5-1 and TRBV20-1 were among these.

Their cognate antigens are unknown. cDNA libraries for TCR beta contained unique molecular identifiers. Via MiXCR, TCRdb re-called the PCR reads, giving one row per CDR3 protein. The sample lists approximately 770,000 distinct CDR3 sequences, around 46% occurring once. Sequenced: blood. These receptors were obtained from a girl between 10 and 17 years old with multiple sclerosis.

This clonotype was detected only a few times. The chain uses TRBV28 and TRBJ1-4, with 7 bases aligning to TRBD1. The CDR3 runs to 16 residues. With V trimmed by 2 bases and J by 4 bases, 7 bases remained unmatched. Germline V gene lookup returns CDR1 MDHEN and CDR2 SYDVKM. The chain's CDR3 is CASSLLRGAGNEKLFF. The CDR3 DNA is TGTGCCAGCAGTTTACTCAGGGGGGCGGGTAATGAAAAACTGTTTTTT.

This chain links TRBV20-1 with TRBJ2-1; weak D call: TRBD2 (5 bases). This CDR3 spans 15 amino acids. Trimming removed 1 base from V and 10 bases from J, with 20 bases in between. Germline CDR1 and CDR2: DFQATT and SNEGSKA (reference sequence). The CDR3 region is CSARGRAKGRREQFF. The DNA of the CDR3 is TGCAGTGCTAGAGGACGGGCTAAAGGGCGGAGGGAGCAGTTCTTC.

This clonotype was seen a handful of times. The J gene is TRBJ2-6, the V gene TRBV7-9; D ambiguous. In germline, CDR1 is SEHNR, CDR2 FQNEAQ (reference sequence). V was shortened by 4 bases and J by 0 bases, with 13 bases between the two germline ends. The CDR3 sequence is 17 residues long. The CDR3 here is CASSSTNLVSGANVLTF. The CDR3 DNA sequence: TGTGCCAGCAGCTCAACCAACCTCGTCTCTGGGGCCAACGTCCTGACTTTC.

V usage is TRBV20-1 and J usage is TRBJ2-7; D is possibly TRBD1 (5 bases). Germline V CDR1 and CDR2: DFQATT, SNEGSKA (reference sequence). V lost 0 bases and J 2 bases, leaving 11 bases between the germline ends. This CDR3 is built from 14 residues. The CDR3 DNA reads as TGCAGTGCTAGAGATCCCGCAGGGCCCTACGAGCAGTACTTC. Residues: CSARDPAGPYEQYF.

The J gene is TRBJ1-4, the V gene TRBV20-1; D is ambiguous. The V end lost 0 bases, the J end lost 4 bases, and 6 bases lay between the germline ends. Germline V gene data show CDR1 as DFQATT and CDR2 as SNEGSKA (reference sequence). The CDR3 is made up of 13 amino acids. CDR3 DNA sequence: TGCAGTGCTAGAGATTACCTTAATGAAAAACTGTTTTTT. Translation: CSARDYLNEKLFF.

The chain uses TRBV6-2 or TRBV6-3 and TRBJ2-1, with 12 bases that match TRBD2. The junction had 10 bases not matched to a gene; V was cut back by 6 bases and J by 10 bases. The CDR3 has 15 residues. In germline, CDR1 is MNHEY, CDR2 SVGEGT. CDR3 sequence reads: CASRIPTSGRQEQFF. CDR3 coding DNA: TGTGCCAGCAGAATACCGACTAGCGGGAGACAGGAGCAGTTCTTC.

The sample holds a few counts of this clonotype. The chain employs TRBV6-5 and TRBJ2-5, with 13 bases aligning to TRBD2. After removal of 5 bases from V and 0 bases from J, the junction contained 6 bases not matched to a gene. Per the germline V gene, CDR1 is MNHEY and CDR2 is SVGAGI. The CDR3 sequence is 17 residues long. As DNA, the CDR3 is TGTGCCAGCAGTCACGGACTAGCGGGAGCGTACCAAGAGACCCAGTACTTC. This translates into CASSHGLAGAYQETQYF.

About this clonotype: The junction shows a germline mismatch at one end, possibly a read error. The CDR3 loop reads CASQEASGYNGQFF. In DNA form, the CDR3 reads TGTGCTAGCCAAGAGGCTAGCGGGTACAATGGGCAGTTCTTC. The chain joins TRBV7-7 to TRBJ2-1, with TRBD2 matching over 8 bases. The length of the CDR3 is 14 residues. Looked up from germline, CDR1 is SSHAT and CDR2 is FNYEAQ (reference sequence).

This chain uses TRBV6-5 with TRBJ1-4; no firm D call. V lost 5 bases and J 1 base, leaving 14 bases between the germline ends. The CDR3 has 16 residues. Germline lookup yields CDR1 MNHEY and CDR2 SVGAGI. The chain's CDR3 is CASSPQRLGTNEKLFF. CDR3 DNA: TGTGCCAGCAGTCCCCAGAGATTGGGAACTAATGAAAAACTGTTTTTT.

The CDR3 DNA is TGCGCCAGCAGCTTGGACCAGGGTGTGACGTCCATATATTTT. Amino acids: CASSLDQGVTSIYF. The chain couples TRBV5-1 to TRBJ1-3, with D tentatively TRBD1 (5 bases). Germline assignment: CDR1 SGHRS and CDR2 YFSETQ. The CDR3 runs to 14 residues. Trimming took 0 bases from V and 11 from J, leaving 15 bases between them.

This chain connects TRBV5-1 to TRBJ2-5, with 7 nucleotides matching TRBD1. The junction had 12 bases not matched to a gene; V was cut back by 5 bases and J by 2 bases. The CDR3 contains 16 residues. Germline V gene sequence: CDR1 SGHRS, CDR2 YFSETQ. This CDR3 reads CASRKAGTDIQETQYF. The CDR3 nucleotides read TGCGCCAGCAGAAAAGCCGGGACAGACATACAAGAGACCCAGTACTTC.

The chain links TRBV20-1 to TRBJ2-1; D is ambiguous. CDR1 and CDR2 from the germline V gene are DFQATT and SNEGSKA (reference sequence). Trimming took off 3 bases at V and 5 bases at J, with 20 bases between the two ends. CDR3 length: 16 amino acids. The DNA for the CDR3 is TGCAGTGCTAGGACCCCCTCGGCCAGTTATAACAATGAGCAGTTCTTC. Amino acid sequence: CSARTPSASYNNEQFF.

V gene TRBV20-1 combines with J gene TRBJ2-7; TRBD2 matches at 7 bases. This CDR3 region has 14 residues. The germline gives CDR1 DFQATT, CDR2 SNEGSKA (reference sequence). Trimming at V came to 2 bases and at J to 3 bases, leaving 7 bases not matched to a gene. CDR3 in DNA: TGCAGTGCTAGATCCGGGAGGTCCTACTACGAGCAGTACTTC. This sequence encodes CSARSGRSYYEQYF.

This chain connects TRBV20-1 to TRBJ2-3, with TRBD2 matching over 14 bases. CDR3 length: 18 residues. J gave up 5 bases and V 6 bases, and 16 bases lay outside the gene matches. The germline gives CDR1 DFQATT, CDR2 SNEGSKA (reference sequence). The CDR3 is CSAEGTSGRLVLGDTQYF. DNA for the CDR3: TGCAGTGCGGAAGGGACTAGCGGGAGACTAGTCCTTGGAGATACGCAGTATTTT.

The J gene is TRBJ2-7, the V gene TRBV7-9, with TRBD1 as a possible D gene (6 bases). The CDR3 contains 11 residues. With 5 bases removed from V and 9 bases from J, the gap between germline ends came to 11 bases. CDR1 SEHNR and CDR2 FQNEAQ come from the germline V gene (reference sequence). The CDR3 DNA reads TGTGCCAGCAGCCCGGACAGCGTGCAGTACTTC. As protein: CASSPDSVQYF.

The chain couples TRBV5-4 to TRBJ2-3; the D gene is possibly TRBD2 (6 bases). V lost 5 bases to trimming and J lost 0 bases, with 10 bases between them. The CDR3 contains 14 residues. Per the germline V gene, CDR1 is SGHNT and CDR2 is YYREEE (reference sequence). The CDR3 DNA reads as TGTGCCAGCAGGTCTAGCGCGAGCACAGATACGCAGTATTTT. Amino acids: CASRSSASTDTQYF. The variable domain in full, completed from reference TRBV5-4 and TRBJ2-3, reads ETGVTQSPTHLIKTRGQQVTLRCSSQSGHNTVSWYQQALGQGPQFIFQYYREEENGRGNFPPRFSGLQFPNYSSELNVNALELDDSALYLCASRSSASTDTQYFGPGTRLTVL.

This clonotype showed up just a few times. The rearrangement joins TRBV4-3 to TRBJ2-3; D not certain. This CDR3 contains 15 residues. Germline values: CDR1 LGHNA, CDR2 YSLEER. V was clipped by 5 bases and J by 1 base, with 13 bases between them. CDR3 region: CASSALLDGTDTQYF. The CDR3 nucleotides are TGCGCCAGCAGCGCCCTTTTAGACGGCACAGATACGCAGTATTTT.

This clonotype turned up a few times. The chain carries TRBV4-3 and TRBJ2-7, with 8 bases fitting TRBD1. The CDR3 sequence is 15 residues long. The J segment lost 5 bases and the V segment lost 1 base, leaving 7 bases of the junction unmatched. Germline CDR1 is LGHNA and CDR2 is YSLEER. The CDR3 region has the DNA TGCGCCAGCAGCCAAGTATGGGACAGGAGACACGAGCAGTACTTC. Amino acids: CASSQVWDRRHEQYF.

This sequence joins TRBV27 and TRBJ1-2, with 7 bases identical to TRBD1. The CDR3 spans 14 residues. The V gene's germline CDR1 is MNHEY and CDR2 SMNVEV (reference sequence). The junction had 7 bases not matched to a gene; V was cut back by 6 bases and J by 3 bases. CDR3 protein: CASRRQGWHYGYTF. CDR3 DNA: TGTGCCAGCAGGCGACAGGGTTGGCACTATGGCTACACCTTC.

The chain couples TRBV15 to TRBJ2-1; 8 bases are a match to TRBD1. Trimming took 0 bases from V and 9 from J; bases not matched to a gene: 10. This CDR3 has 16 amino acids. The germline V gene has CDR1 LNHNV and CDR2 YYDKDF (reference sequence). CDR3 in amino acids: CATSRERNQGAGEQFF. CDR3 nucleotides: TGTGCCACCAGCAGAGAGCGGAACCAGGGGGCGGGTGAGCAGTTCTTC.

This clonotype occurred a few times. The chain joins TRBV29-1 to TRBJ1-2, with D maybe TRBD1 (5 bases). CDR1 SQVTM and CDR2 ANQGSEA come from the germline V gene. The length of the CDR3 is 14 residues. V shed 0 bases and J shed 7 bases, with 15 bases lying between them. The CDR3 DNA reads TGCAGCGTTGAAGAAGGCCAGGGTAGGGGTGGCTACACCTTC. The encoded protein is CSVEEGQGRGGYTF. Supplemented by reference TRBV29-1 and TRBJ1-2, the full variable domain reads SAVISQKPSRDICQRGTSLTIQCQVDSQVTMMFWYRQQPGQSLTLIATANQGSEATYESGFVIDKFPISRPNLTFSTLTVSNMSPEDSSIYLCSVEEGQGRGGYTFGSGTRLTVV.

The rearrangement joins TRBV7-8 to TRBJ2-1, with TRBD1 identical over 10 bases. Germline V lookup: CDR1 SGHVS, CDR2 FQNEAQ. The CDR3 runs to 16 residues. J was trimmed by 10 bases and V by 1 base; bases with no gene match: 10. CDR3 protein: CASSLGGADRGYEQFF. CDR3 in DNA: TGTGCCAGCAGCTTAGGGGGGGCGGACAGGGGGTACGAGCAGTTCTTC. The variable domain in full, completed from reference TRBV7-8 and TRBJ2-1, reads GAGVSQSPRYKVAKRGQDVALRCDPISGHVSLFWYQQALGQGPEFLTYFQNEAQLDKSGLPSDRFFAERPEGSVSTLKIQRTQQEDSAVYLCASSLGGADRGYEQFFGPGTRLTVL.

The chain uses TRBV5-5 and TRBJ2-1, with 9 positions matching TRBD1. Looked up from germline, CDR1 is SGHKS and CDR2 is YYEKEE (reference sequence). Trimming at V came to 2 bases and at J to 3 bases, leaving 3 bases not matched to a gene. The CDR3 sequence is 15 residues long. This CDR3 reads CASSLRQGDYNEQFF. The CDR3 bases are TGTGCCAGCAGCTTACGACAGGGGGACTACAATGAGCAGTTCTTC.

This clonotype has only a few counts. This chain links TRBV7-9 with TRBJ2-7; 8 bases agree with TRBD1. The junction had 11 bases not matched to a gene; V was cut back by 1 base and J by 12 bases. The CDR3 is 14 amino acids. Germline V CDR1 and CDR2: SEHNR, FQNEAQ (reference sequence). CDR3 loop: CASSLGQGASNLYF. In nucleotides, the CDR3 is TGTGCCAGCAGCTTAGGGCAGGGGGCCAGTAATTTGTACTTC.

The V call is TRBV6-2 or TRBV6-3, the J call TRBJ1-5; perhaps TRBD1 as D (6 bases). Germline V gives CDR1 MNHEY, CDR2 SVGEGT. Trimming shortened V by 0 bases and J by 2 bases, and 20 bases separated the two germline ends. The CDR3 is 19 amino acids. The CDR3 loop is CASSYSMVVGGRGNQPQHF. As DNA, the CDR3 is TGTGCCAGCAGTTACTCGATGGTTGTGGGGGGCCGTGGCAATCAGCCCCAGCATTTT.

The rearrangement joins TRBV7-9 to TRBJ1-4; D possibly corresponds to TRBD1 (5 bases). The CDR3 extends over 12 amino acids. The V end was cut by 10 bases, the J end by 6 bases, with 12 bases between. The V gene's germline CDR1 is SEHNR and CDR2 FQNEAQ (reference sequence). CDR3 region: CATGFSDEKLFF. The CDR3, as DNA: TGTGCCACAGGGTTCTCTGATGAAAAACTGTTTTTT.

The CDR3 sequence: CATSRYKALTLDTQYF. The CDR3 nucleotides read TGTGCCACCAGCAGATACAAAGCGTTGACCTTAGATACGCAGTATTTT. This chain links TRBV15 with TRBJ2-3; D is ambiguous. Trimming removed 2 bases from V and 5 bases from J, with 17 bases in between. Germline lookup yields CDR1 LNHNV and CDR2 YYDKDF (reference sequence). This CDR3 has 16 residues.

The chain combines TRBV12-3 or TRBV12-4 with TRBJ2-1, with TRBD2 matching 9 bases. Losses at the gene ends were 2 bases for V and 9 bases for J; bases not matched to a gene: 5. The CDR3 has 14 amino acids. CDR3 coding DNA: TGTGCCAGCAGTTTAAGGCGGGAGGGGCCTGAGCAGTTCTTC. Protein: CASSLRREGPEQFF.

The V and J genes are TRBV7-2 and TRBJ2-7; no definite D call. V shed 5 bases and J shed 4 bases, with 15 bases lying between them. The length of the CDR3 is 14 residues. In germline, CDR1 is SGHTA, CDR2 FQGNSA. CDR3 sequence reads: CASSPPTARYEQYF. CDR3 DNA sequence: TGTGCCAGCAGCCCCCCTACCGCGAGGTACGAGCAGTACTTC. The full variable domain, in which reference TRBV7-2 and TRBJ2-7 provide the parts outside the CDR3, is GAGVSQSPSNKVTEKGKDVELRCDPISGHTALYWYRQSLGQGLEFLIYFQGNSAPDKSGLPSDRFSAERTGGSVSTLTIQRTQQEDSAVYLCASSPPTARYEQYFGPGTRLTVT.

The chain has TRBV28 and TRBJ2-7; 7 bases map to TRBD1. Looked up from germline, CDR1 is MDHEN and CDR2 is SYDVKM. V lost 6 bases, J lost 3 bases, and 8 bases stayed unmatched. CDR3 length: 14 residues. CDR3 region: CASSPEQGFYEQYF. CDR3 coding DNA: TGTGCCAGCAGCCCCGAACAGGGGTTCTACGAGCAGTACTTC.

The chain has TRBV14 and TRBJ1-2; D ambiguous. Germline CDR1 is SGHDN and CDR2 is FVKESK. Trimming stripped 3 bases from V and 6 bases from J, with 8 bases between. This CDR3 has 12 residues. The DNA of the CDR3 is TGTGCCAGCAGCCAGACGGAGCATGGCTACACCTTC. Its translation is CASSQTEHGYTF.